This TCR beta chain comes out of a study of cytomegalovirus exposure and HLA in healthy donors. V was trimmed by 3 bases and J by 2 bases, leaving 12 bases between them. The length of the CDR3 is 15 residues. Germline V lookup: CDR1 SGHRS, CDR2 YFSETQ. Amplification used 60 Vbeta primers and 13 Jbeta primers. Sequencing used immunoSEQ multiplex PCR; TCRdb keeps in-frame clones, though not all of them. The sample lists approximately 180,000 clones, about 81% occurring once. The sequence was collected from a man younger than 35 in good health and CMV-seronegative. The chain joins TRBV5-1 to TRBJ2-1, with D possibly matching TRBD1 (6 bases). Sequenced material: PBMCs. The CDR3, as DNA: TGCGCCAGCAGCTCGGACAGTTATGCCTACAATGAGCAGTTCTTC. As protein: CASSSDSYAYNEQFF.